This T cell receptor (beta chain) originates from a study of blood T cell repertoires in COVID-19. Overall study context: The United States, Italy and Spain provided the acute and convalescent COVID-19 samples. PBMCs, B-cell-depleted T cells, or T cells provided the cDNA or gDNA that made up the material.

Clones were read by immunoSEQ multiplex PCR, and TCRdb kept only the in-frame ones, dropping some. Of around 170,000 clones listed, about 87% are singletons. Seattle patient enrollment occurred during active infection, with longitudinal follow-up thereafter. The material sequenced was peripheral blood. This TCR came from a man aged 60 to 75 with COVID-19, enrolled during active disease.

For the CDR3, the DNA is TGTGCCAGCAACCCGGGACAGGGGGCTTATGGCTACACCTTC. Translating it yields CASNPGQGAYGYTF. This chain joins TRBV6-2 or TRBV6-3 and TRBJ1-2; the match to TRBD1 covers 12 bases. CDR3 length: 14 amino acids. CDR1 and CDR2 from the germline V gene are MNHEY and SVGEGT. The V gene end was trimmed by 7 bases and the J gene end by 5 bases; junction bases not matched to a gene: 5.